The TCR beta chain under discussion was sequenced for a study of blood T cells in healthy people across ages. Whole-study findings and limits: Diversity of TCR beta correlated strongly with naive T cell percentage. Researchers deemed the diversity estimates from one million T cells underestimates.

About this clonotype itself: Its antigen is undetermined.

Germline V gene lookup returns CDR1 LNHNV and CDR2 YYDKDF (reference sequence). This CDR3 is 15 amino acids long. A second roughly 7 to 12 cycle PCR used barcoded and J-beta primers. Sequencing of every sample gave 3 million or more CDR3-containing paired-end reads. Each CDR3 protein gets one entry after TCRdb re-called the 5' RACE reads with MiXCR. This table has hundreds of thousands of distinct CDR3 sequences, roughly a quarter appearing once. The sample was also linked to a second study, of T cells of mothers and their children. That paper notes: A few healthy Caucasian mothers gave samples, and so did their six children.

This receptor was obtained from a boy between 2 and 10 years old in good health. Input material: blood. This chain connects TRBV15 to TRBJ2-5; 7 nucleotides align to TRBD2. The J call is in doubt because the DNA end fits TRBJ2-7 better. CDR3 bases: TGTGCCACCAGCAGAGAAGCGGGAACGTCCTACGAGCAGTACTTC. Protein: CATSREAGTSYEQYF.